This T cell receptor beta chain appears in the sequencing data of a study of T-cell memory formation after mild COVID-19. Study in general: Each donor largely had its own TCR clusters. General study points: Pre-infection memory already had some responding clones, implying cross-reactive memory joined. For contracting clones, CD4+ ones sat mainly in CM and EM, CD8+ in EMRA.

TCRdb reanalysed the 5' RACE reads using MiXCR and keeps one entry per CDR3 protein. The data contain a few hundred thousand distinct CDR3 sequences, over 25% of them singletons. The CDR3 is made up of 13 amino acids, end residues included. A word on this clonotype: The antigen is not known. The DNA is left out, because the CDR3 cannot be placed on it with certainty; the CDR3 is given as TCRdb lists it.

The V and J genes are TRBV12-3 or TRBV12-4 and TRBJ2-1; the table's D call, TRBD1, was not checked against the DNA. This sequence originates from an adult woman who had mild COVID-19 (a few samples of this study predate the infection). Cell type and time point are not known. The material sequenced was PBMCs or a T cell subset sorted from them (not recorded which). The CDR3 here is CASSSSGRNEHFF.